These 16 T cell receptor beta chains came from one sample sequenced in a study of blood T cell repertoires in COVID-19. Using immunoSEQ multiplex PCR, the repertoire was profiled, and TCRdb retains in-frame clones only, with some absent. The sample holds 110,000 or so clones; about 84% are singletons and the top ten take around 4.2%. Sequenced: peripheral blood. Every receptor here comes from a man aged 60 to 75 with acute or convalescent COVID-19.

V and J are TRBV18 and TRBJ2-5, with D possibly TRBD2 on 5 matching bases. The length of the CDR3 is 13 residues. Deletions cut 3 bases from V and 5 bases from J, with 10 bases between. Germline assignment: CDR1 KGHSH and CDR2 LQKENI. The chain's CDR3 is CASSPTERETQYF. The CDR3, as DNA: TGTGCCAGCTCACCTACAGAGCGGGAGACCCAGTACTTC. The whole variable domain, filled in from reference TRBV18 and TRBJ2-5, reads NAGVMQNPRHLVRRRGQEARLRCSPMKGHSHVYWYRQLPEEGLKFMVYLQKENIIDESGMPKERFSAEFPKEGPSILRIQQVVRGDSAAYFCASSPTERETQYFGPGTRLLVL.

V usage is TRBV5-6 and J usage is TRBJ1-1; D may be TRBD1 (6 bases). Germline CDR1 reads SGHDT; CDR2 reads YYEEEE. Trimming pared 3 bases from V and 1 base from J, leaving 10 bases between. CDR3 length: 14 amino acids. CDR3 protein: CASSWGGPNTEAFF. For the CDR3, the DNA is TGTGCCAGCAGCTGGGGGGGGCCGAACACTGAAGCTTTCTTT.

The chain uses TRBV5-1 and TRBJ2-7; 9 bases line up with TRBD1. Germline loops: CDR1 SGHRS, CDR2 YFSETQ. CDR3 size: 14 residues. Trimming at V came to 4 bases and at J to 5 bases, leaving 7 bases not matched to a gene. The CDR3 is CASSTGQGFNEQYF. CDR3 DNA: TGCGCCAGCAGCACGGGACAGGGCTTCAACGAGCAGTACTTC. The full variable domain, its missing parts supplied by reference TRBV5-1 and TRBJ2-7, is KAGVTQTPRYLIKTRGQQVTLSCSPISGHRSVSWYQQTPGQGLQFLFEYFSETQRNKGNFPGRFSGRQFSNSRSEMNVSTLELGDSALYLCASSTGQGFNEQYFGPGTRLTVT.

The rearrangement joins TRBV30 to TRBJ2-3; maybe TRBD2 (6 bases). The germline gives CDR1 GTSNPN, CDR2 SVGIG (reference sequence). The CDR3 is 14 amino acids. V was shortened by 6 bases and J by 6 bases, with 19 bases between the two germline ends. As DNA, the CDR3 is TGTGCCTGTCCAGGGAGGTCTATCGGGGATACGCAGTATTTT. This encodes CACPGRSIGDTQYF.

The chain joins TRBV6-6 to TRBJ2-7; 8 bases map to TRBD1. The CDR3 is 14 residues long. Germline V lookup: CDR1 MNHNY, CDR2 SVGAGI (reference sequence). The ends lost 2 bases at V and 4 bases at J; junction bases unmatched: 4. The CDR3, as DNA: TGTGCCAGCAGTTACCAGGGACAGGCGTACGAGCAGTACTTC. Its protein product is CASSYQGQAYEQYF.

This chain uses TRBV27 with TRBJ2-7; maybe TRBD1 (7 bases). V was pared by 10 bases and J by 3 bases, with 16 bases between. The CDR3 contains 13 residues. The germline gives CDR1 MNHEY, CDR2 SMNVEV (reference sequence). CDR3 DNA: TGTGCCACCGGGCGGGGACAGTTCTACGAGCAGTACTTC. It yields the protein CATGRGQFYEQYF.

The chain carries TRBV7-9 and TRBJ1-2; possible D gene TRBD1, 6 bases. Trimming cost V 0 bases and J 6 bases, with 14 bases left between them. Germline CDR1 SEHNR, CDR2 FQNEAQ (reference sequence). This CDR3 contains 15 residues. The CDR3 bases are TGTGCCAGCAGCTTAGCGGGGGGGCCGAGGGATGGCTACACCTTC. Translating gives CASSLAGGPRDGYTF.

The rearrangement joins TRBV4-3 to TRBJ2-1, with 11 bases that match TRBD2. Germline V gene sequence: CDR1 LGHNA, CDR2 YSLEER. This CDR3 spans 13 amino acids. The V segment lost 1 base and the J segment 12 bases; nucleotides outside the gene matches: 2. The DNA for the CDR3 is TGCGCCAGCAGCCAAGGGACTAGCGGGCCGCAGTTCTTC. Its translation: CASSQGTSGPQFF.

The rearrangement links TRBV6-2 or TRBV6-3 to TRBJ2-7; 10 nucleotides match TRBD2. With 0 bases clipped from V and 6 bases from J, the junction kept 11 bases outside the gene matches. The CDR3 contains 17 residues. Germline values: CDR1 MNHEY, CDR2 SVGEGT. CDR3 in DNA: TGTGCCAGCAGTTACTCGTCCTTAGCGGGAGGCCTGGGCGAGCAGTACTTC. It codes for CASSYSSLAGGLGEQYF.

This chain joins TRBV19 and TRBJ2-5; 10 positions match TRBD1. Germline values: CDR1 LNHDA, CDR2 SQIVND (reference sequence). The CDR3 contains 15 residues. The J segment lost 3 bases and the V segment lost 5 bases, leaving 6 bases of the junction unmatched. The CDR3 sequence is CASSPGQGYEETQYF. DNA for the CDR3: TGTGCCAGTAGTCCGGGACAGGGGTATGAAGAGACCCAGTACTTC.

This clone was picked up one time. This chain links TRBV5-4 with TRBJ1-6; no definite D call. The CDR3 runs to 15 residues. V lost 5 bases and J lost 5, with 14 bases in between. Germline CDR1 and CDR2: SGHNT and YYREEE (reference sequence). CDR3 coding DNA: TGTGCCAGCAGTCCTGAGACAAGCCATAATTCACCCCTCCACTTT. Protein product: CASSPETSHNSPLHF.

V usage is TRBV7-2 and J usage is TRBJ1-2; 11 nucleotides match TRBD1. The V and J ends lost 3 bases and 4 bases, in that order; junction bases with no gene match: 4. In germline, CDR1 is SGHTA, CDR2 FQGNSA. This CDR3 contains 15 residues. CDR3 region: CASSLGTGGGYGYTF. CDR3 in DNA: TGTGCCAGCAGCTTGGGGACAGGGGGAGGCTATGGCTACACCTTC.

The J gene is TRBJ2-3, the V gene TRBV19, with D possibly TRBD1 on 6 matching bases. CDR3 length equals 16 residues. V lost 1 base, J lost 2 bases, and 13 bases lay in between. Germline CDR1 LNHDA, CDR2 SQIVND (reference sequence). In nucleotides, the CDR3 is TGTGCCAGTAGTATAGTTTCGACAGGAATCACAGATACGCAGTATTTT. It yields the protein CASSIVSTGITDTQYF.

The gene calls are TRBV27 and TRBJ2-7; 11 positions agree with TRBD2. The CDR3 totals 17 residues. Germline V lookup: CDR1 MNHEY, CDR2 SMNVEV (reference sequence). Germline trimming cut 5 bases from V and 3 bases from J; bases unmatched to any gene: 12. The CDR3 nucleotides read TGTGCCAGCAGTACACTAGCGGGAGTGGTCCCCAACTACGAGCAGTACTTC. It specifies CASSTLAGVVPNYEQYF.

The chain uses TRBV5-1 and TRBJ2-7; TRBD2 matches at 8 bases. The CDR3 extends over 17 amino acids. The germline V gene has CDR1 SGHRS and CDR2 YFSETQ. J was trimmed by 5 bases and V by 4 bases; bases with no gene match: 17. The CDR3 nucleotides read TGCGCCAGCAGCGCAGCCGGTCGGAGCGGGAGCCTAGACGAGCAGTACTTC. It encodes CASSAAGRSGSLDEQYF.

V usage is TRBV18 and J usage is TRBJ2-7; 8 bases are a match to TRBD2. CDR1 KGHSH and CDR2 LQKENI come from the germline V gene. CDR3 length equals 16 residues. V trimming: 4 bases; J trimming: 4 bases; junction bases outside the gene matches: 12. The CDR3 DNA sequence: TGTGCCAGCTCACGGGCCGCCGCGGGAGGTGGATACGAGCAGTACTTC. It yields the protein CASSRAAAGGGYEQYF.